This T cell receptor (beta chain) was recovered during a study of cytomegalovirus exposure and HLA in healthy donors. Study at large: From donors who were HLA-typed, an early data release held approximately 84 million unique TCRs. Study conclusions and caveats: Later analysis revealed greater clonal expansion in HLA-associated TCR beta chains than in equally common others. The authors reported that TCR beta sequences could predict HLA-A and HLA-B alleles. These predictions were accurate for most subjects in the first cohort. A later analysis found that most CMV-associated TCR beta chains appeared HLA-restricted.

This CDR3 region has 13 residues. CDR1 is WNHNN and CDR2 is SYGVQD in the germline V gene (reference sequence). V dropped 5 bases and J dropped 9; count of bases not matched to a gene: 7. The study ran its PCR with 60 Vbeta and 13 Jbeta primers. Measured with immunoSEQ multiplex PCR; TCRdb has only the in-frame clones, and not every one. Of 140,000 to 150,000 clones listed, approximately 70% are singletons. As regards this clone: The antigen is undetermined.

This rearrangement joins TRBV10-1 to TRBJ2-7; 10 nucleotides line up with TRBD2. The specimen sequenced was PBMCs. The TCR comes from a woman aged 55-70 years in good health and CMV-seropositive. CDR3 protein: CASSQLAGEVQYF. For the CDR3, the DNA is TGCGCCAGCAGTCAGCTAGCGGGAGAGGTGCAGTACTTC.